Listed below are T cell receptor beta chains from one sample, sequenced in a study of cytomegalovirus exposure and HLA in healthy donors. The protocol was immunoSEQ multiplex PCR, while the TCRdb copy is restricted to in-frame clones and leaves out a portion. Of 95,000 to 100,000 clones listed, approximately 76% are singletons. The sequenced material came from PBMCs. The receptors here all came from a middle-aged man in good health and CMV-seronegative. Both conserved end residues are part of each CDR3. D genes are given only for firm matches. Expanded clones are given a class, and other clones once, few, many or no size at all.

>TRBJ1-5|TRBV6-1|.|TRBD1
CASIGQAEWPQHF
TGTGCCAGCATTGGACAGGCTGAGTGGCCCCAGCATTTT
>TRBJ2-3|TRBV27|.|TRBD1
CASSYQGAEIDTQYF
TGTGCCAGCAGTTACCAGGGGGCGGAGATAGATACGCAGTATTTT
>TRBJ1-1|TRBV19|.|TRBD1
CASSMGTGLNTEAFF
TGTGCCAGTAGTATGGGGACAGGGCTGAACACTGAAGCTTTCTTT
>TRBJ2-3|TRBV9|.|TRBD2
CASSVGNSGDTDTQYF
TGTGCCAGCAGCGTAGGAAATAGCGGGGACACAGATACGCAGTATTTT
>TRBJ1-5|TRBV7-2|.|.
CASSLALGNQPQHF
TGTGCCAGCAGCTTAGCGCTAGGCAATCAGCCCCAGCATTTT
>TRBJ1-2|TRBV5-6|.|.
CASSSVRDNYGYTF
TGTGCCAGCAGCTCCGTGCGGGACAACTATGGCTACACCTTC
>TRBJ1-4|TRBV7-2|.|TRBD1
CASSLRGPGAGGEKLFF
TGTGCCAGCAGCTTAAGGGGGCCGGGGGCCGGCGGTGAAAAACTGTTTTTT
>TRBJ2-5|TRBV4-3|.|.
CASSLGLDKETQYF
TGCGCCAGCAGCCTCGGTTTAGACAAAGAGACCCAGTACTTC
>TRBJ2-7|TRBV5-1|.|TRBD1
CASSSDDRGGQYF
TGCGCCAGCAGCTCGGATGACAGGGGAGGGCAGTACTTC
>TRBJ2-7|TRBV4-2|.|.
CASSPHTGSRSYEQYF
TGTGCCAGCAGCCCACATACAGGGTCGCGGTCCTACGAGCAGTACTTC
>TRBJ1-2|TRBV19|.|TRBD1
CASSTQGDNYGYTF
TGTGCCAGTAGTACCCAGGGGGATAACTATGGCTACACCTTC
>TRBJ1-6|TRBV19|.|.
CASSITPTGRGGPPLHF
TGTGCCAGTAGTATAACCCCCACAGGGCGCGGGGGCCCACCCCTCCACTTT
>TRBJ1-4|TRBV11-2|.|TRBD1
CASSDRGNEKLFF
TGTGCCAGCAGCGACAGGGGGAACGAAAAACTGTTTTTT
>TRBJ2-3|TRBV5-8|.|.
CASSLDAYTQYF
TGTGCCAGCAGCTTGGATGCGTATACGCAGTATTTT
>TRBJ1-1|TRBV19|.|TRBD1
CASSIGPSGGWGNTEAFF
TGTGCCAGTAGTATTGGACCTTCAGGGGGCTGGGGAAACACTGAAGCTTTCTTT
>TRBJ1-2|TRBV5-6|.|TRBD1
CASRIIQGNYGYTF
TGTGCCAGCAGGATAATACAGGGGAACTATGGCTACACCTTC
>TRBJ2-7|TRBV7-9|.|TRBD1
CASSFGVGQGRHEQYF
TGTGCCAGCAGCTTTGGTGTTGGACAGGGGAGGCACGAGCAGTACTTC
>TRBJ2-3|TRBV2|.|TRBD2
CASSGRGGPTDTQYF
TGTGCCAGCAGTGGACGGGGGGGACCCACAGATACGCAGTATTTT
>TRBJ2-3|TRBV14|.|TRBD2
CASSPLGGATDTQYF
TGTGCCAGCAGCCCCCTCGGGGGGGCGACAGATACGCAGTATTTT
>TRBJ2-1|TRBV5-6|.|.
CASSSLTRWNEQFF
TGTGCCAGCAGCTCCCTGACTAGATGGAATGAGCAGTTCTTC
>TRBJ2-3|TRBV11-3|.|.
CASSSRLADTDTQYF
TGTGCCAGCAGCTCTCGATTGGCAGACACAGATACGCAGTATTTT
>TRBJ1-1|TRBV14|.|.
CASSQEARQRAFF
TGTGCCAGCAGCCAAGAGGCCCGACAGCGAGCTTTCTTT
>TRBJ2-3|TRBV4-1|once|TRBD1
CASSGLGTGEVGTQYF
TGCGCCAGCAGCGGGTTAGGGACAGGGGAAGTTGGTACGCAGTATTTT
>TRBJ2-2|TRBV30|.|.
CAWSESTGELFF
TGTGCCTGGAGCGAGAGCACCGGGGAGCTGTTTTTT
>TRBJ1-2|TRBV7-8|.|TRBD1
CASSVGGTGVDGYTF
TGTGCCAGCAGCGTTGGGGGGACAGGGGTCGATGGCTACACCTTC
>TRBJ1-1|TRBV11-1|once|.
CASSQRGVMNTEAFF
TGTGCCAGCAGCCAGCGGGGGGTCATGAACACTGAAGCTTTCTTT
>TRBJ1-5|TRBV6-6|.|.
CASSSEGEYNQPQHF
TGTGCCAGCAGTTCCGAGGGGGAGTACAATCAGCCCCAGCATTTT
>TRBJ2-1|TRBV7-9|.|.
CSSSLDLTNNEQFF
TGTTCCAGCAGCTTAGATTTGACTAACAATGAGCAGTTCTTC